Following are 32 T cell receptor beta chains from one sample sequenced in a study of blood T cell repertoires in COVID-19. Assay: immunoSEQ multiplex PCR; the TCRdb copy retains only in-frame clones and omits some. The data show tens of thousands of clones, around 89% seen once. Sequencing input: peripheral blood. Every receptor here comes from a human donor in a cohort sampled during active COVID-19.

This clone was seen more than once but under ten times. This rearrangement joins TRBV19 to TRBJ1-1, with TRBD1 as a possible D gene (6 bases). V was pared by 3 bases and J by 1 base, with 15 bases between. The CDR3 contains 16 residues. Germline CDR1 and CDR2: LNHDA and SQIVND (reference sequence). CDR3 residues: CASSMFTAGENTEAFF. The DNA of the CDR3 is TGTGCCAGTAGTATGTTCACGGCAGGGGAGAACACTGAAGCTTTCTTT.

The chain couples TRBV6-1 to TRBJ2-2; 7 positions agree with TRBD2. Germline values: CDR1 MNHNS, CDR2 SASEGT. The junction had 11 bases not matched to a gene; V was cut back by 8 bases and J by 5 bases. The CDR3 runs 15 residues. The CDR3 DNA is TGTGCCAGCGATTTGGGCGGGAGCGGAACCGGGGAGCTGTTTTTT. It yields the protein CASDLGGSGTGELFF.

In this sample, this clone turned up once. This sequence joins TRBV2 and TRBJ2-3; 7 nucleotides align to TRBD1. This CDR3 is 12 amino acids long. The V gene end was trimmed by 6 bases and the J gene end by 4 bases; junction bases not matched to a gene: 1. In germline, CDR1 is SNHLY, CDR2 FYNNEI. The CDR3 DNA is TGTGCCAGCAGAGACAGGGCAGATACGCAGTATTTT. Protein product: CASRDRADTQYF. The full variable domain, in which reference TRBV2 and TRBJ2-3 provide the parts outside the CDR3, is EPEVTQTPSHQVTQMGQEVILRCVPISNHLYFYWYRQILGQKVEFLVSFYNNEISEKSEIFDDQFSVERPDGSNFTLKIRSTKLEDSAMYFCASRDRADTQYFGPGTRLTVL.

This clone was detected once. V is TRBV27 and J is TRBJ2-1; D may be TRBD2 (5 bases). The CDR3 contains 14 residues. Trimming removed 3 bases from V and 5 bases from J, with 11 bases in between. Germline V gives CDR1 MNHEY, CDR2 SMNVEV (reference sequence). In nucleotides, the CDR3 is TGTGCCAGCAGTTTCCTTAGCGAAGACAATGAGCAGTTCTTC. Residues: CASSFLSEDNEQFF.

Here the CDR3 DNA reads TGTGCCAGCAGCTTAGGGAGAGATAGGAACAATGAGCAGTTCTTC. Its protein product is CASSLGRDRNNEQFF. This chain links TRBV7-2 with TRBJ2-1; D unclear. Germline V gene sequence: CDR1 SGHTA, CDR2 FQGNSA. V gave up 1 base and J gave up 5 bases, with 12 bases separating them. The CDR3 sequence is 15 residues long.

This clone was detected only once. The rearrangement links TRBV12-2 to TRBJ2-7; the table's D call, TRBD1, has no DNA check behind it. TRBV12-2 is termed a pseudogene. The CDR3 runs to 14 residues. CDR3 protein: CASRAGQVIHEQYF. The CDR3 DNA follows: TGTGCAAGTCGCGCGGGACAGGTTATCCACGAGCAGTACTTC.

This chain's CDR3 is CASSSAGTGSYNEQFF. In DNA form, the CDR3 reads TGCGCCAGCAGCTCAGCCGGGACAGGGTCCTACAATGAGCAGTTCTTC. J is TRBJ2-1 and V is TRBV5-1; 9 bases fit TRBD1. The J segment lost 1 base and the V segment lost 3 bases, leaving 5 bases of the junction unmatched. Germline V gene data show CDR1 as SGHRS and CDR2 as YFSETQ. CDR3 length equals 16 residues.

The chain combines TRBV4-2 with TRBJ2-5; D possibly corresponds to TRBD2 (5 bases). The V end lost 5 bases, the J end lost 5 bases, and 12 bases lay between the germline ends. Germline-derived CDR1 and CDR2 are LGHNA and YNFKEQ. CDR3 length equals 13 residues. The CDR3 loop is CASSTGLAETQYF. For the CDR3, the DNA is TGTGCCAGCAGCACCGGACTCGCGGAGACCCAGTACTTC.

This chain joins TRBV11-1 and TRBJ1-4, with D perhaps matching TRBD1 (6 bases). Germline-derived CDR1 and CDR2 are SGHAT and FQDESV (reference sequence). The CDR3 covers 14 residues. V lost 7 bases and J lost 3, with 12 bases in between. CDR3 nucleotide sequence: TGTGCCAGCACTTCAGGGGCGGCTAATGAAAAACTGTTTTTT. It is translated as CASTSGAANEKLFF.

In DNA, the CDR3 is TGTGCCAGCAGCGGCGGGACTAGCGGGAGGAATGAGCAGTTCTTC. The encoded protein is CASSGGTSGRNEQFF. V and J are TRBV5-4 and TRBJ2-1, with TRBD2 matching 15 bases. V lost 4 bases to trimming and J lost 7 bases; unmatched junction nucleotides: 3. The V gene's germline CDR1 is SGHNT and CDR2 YYREEE (reference sequence). The CDR3 runs 15 residues.

This clone is deemed medium-sized. J is TRBJ1-2 and V is TRBV9, with a tentative D call TRBD1 (5 bases). The CDR3 covers 14 residues. Trimming took off 5 bases at V and 5 bases at J, with 16 bases between the two ends. Germline V gene lookup returns CDR1 SGDLS and CDR2 YYNGEE. CDR3 DNA: TGTGCCAGCAGTCCCTGGGGCACCCCTTATGGCTACACCTTC. It codes for CASSPWGTPYGYTF. Together with reference TRBV9 and TRBJ1-2, the CDR3 gives the full variable domain: DSGVTQTPKHLITATGQRVTLRCSPRSGDLSVYWYQQSLDQGLQFLIQYYNGEERAKGNILERFSAQQFPDLHSELNLSSLELGDSALYFCASSPWGTPYGYTFGSGTRLTVV.

The chain employs TRBV25-1 and TRBJ2-7; possibly TRBD2 for D (7 bases). Trimming took 8 bases from V and 5 from J, leaving 19 bases between them. The CDR3 is 14 amino acids. Germline loops: CDR1 MGHDK, CDR2 SYGVNS. CDR3 amino acids: CASSEGGLRHEQYF. DNA of the CDR3: TGTGCCAGCTCCGAGGGGGGGCTTCGCCACGAGCAGTACTTC.

The chain combines TRBV9 with TRBJ1-3, with TRBD1 as a possible D gene (5 bases). CDR3 length equals 14 residues. The V end was cut by 3 bases, the J end by 4 bases, with 11 bases between. Germline V lookup: CDR1 SGDLS, CDR2 YYNGEE. CDR3 sequence reads: CASSAGKSGNTIYF. The CDR3, as DNA: TGTGCCAGCAGCGCAGGGAAGAGCGGAAACACCATATATTTT.

This chain uses TRBV7-2 with TRBJ2-7, with 7 bases aligning to TRBD1. Germline CDR1 and CDR2: SGHTA and FQGNSA. The CDR3 consists of 16 residues. Losses at the gene ends were 5 bases for V and 3 bases for J; bases not matched to a gene: 13. The CDR3 DNA follows: TGTGCCAGCAGCCCCACTTCCGGGACAGCTATCTACGAGCAGTACTTC. Its protein product is CASSPTSGTAIYEQYF.

The chain employs TRBV13 and TRBJ2-3, with 9 nucleotides matching TRBD2. This CDR3 has 17 amino acids. Germline V gene lookup returns CDR1 PRHDT and CDR2 FYEKMQ (reference sequence). Germline trimming cut 7 bases from V and 4 bases from J; bases unmatched to any gene: 15. Here the CDR3 reads CASMGGAGGGRADTQYF. The CDR3 DNA reads TGTGCCAGCATGGGCGGAGCGGGAGGTGGAAGGGCAGATACGCAGTATTTT.

The rearrangement links TRBV19 to TRBJ1-3; no definite D call. This CDR3 has 15 amino acids. The V and J ends lost 6 bases and 4 bases respectively, with 16 bases between them. Germline V gene sequence: CDR1 LNHDA, CDR2 SQIVND (reference sequence). CDR3 loop: CASRPQREAGNTIYF. The CDR3 DNA sequence: TGTGCCAGTAGACCCCAGAGGGAAGCGGGAAACACCATATATTTT.

V gene TRBV7-2 combines with J gene TRBJ1-1, with D unclear. V lost 0 bases to trimming and J lost 5 bases, with 13 bases between them. This CDR3 comprises 15 residues. CDR1 and CDR2 from the germline V gene are SGHTA and FQGNSA. CDR3 region: CASSLAGPGVTEAFF. CDR3 DNA sequence: TGTGCCAGCAGCTTAGCGGGTCCCGGGGTAACTGAAGCTTTCTTT.

The chain joins TRBV19 to TRBJ1-5; maybe TRBD1 (6 bases). Germline CDR1 and CDR2: LNHDA and SQIVND (reference sequence). V lost 1 base and J lost 3, with 13 bases in between. The CDR3 contains 16 residues. CDR3 protein: CASSIVNRVTNQPQHF. The CDR3 nucleotides are TGTGCCAGTAGTATAGTTAACAGGGTGACCAATCAGCCCCAGCATTTT.

The V call is TRBV19, the J call TRBJ2-4, with D maybe TRBD2 (6 bases). Germline V CDR1 and CDR2: LNHDA, SQIVND (reference sequence). V lost 3 bases and J 10 bases, leaving 16 bases between the germline ends. The CDR3 length is 14 residues. This CDR3 is CASSIGGPSPIQYF. The CDR3 nucleotides are TGTGCCAGTAGTATCGGAGGGCCCAGCCCGATTCAGTACTTC.

This chain joins TRBV5-1 and TRBJ1-2, with D uncertain. V lost 2 bases, J lost 5 bases, and 16 bases lay in between. Per germline, CDR1 SGHRS and CDR2 YFSETQ. This CDR3 spans 15 amino acids. The CDR3 loop reads CASSLSLQSVYGYTF. The CDR3 DNA follows: TGCGCCAGCAGCTTAAGCCTCCAGAGCGTATATGGCTACACCTTC.

This clone was seen a few times. The chain joins TRBV6-2 or TRBV6-3 to TRBJ2-3, with D perhaps matching TRBD2 (5 bases). CDR1 is MNHEY, CDR2 SVGEGT, per germline. The CDR3 contains 16 residues. V was clipped by 5 bases and J by 4 bases, with 19 bases between them. CDR3 sequence: CASSLASIMQADTQYF. In DNA, the CDR3 is TGTGCCAGCAGTCTAGCTTCGATCATGCAGGCAGATACGCAGTATTTT.

This clone was found a few times. The V gene is TRBV6-1, the J gene TRBJ1-1; the match to TRBD1 covers 11 bases. Per germline, CDR1 MNHNS and CDR2 SASEGT. The CDR3 has 15 residues. Trimming took 3 bases from V and 4 from J; bases not matched to a gene: 4. The CDR3 protein is CASSDAGTGGTEAFF. The CDR3 region has the DNA TGTGCCAGCAGTGATGCCGGGACAGGGGGCACTGAAGCTTTCTTT.

This chain uses TRBV10-3 with TRBJ1-6; D gene ambiguous. Deletions cut 4 bases from V and 14 bases from J, with 15 bases between. CDR1 is ENHRY, CDR2 SYGVKD, per germline. CDR3 size: 13 residues. The CDR3 bases are TGTGCCATCAGTGTTAGCGGGATTGGGACCCTCCACTTT. Translation: CAISVSGIGTLHF.

The rearrangement uses TRBV6-2 or TRBV6-3 and TRBJ2-5; TRBD2 matches at 11 bases. The V segment lost 5 bases and the J segment 5 bases; nucleotides outside the gene matches: 7. The germline V gene encodes CDR1 MNHEY and CDR2 SVGEGT. The CDR3 is 15 residues long. CDR3 bases: TGTGCCAGCAGTCCCGTAGCGGGGGGGACGGAGACCCAGTACTTC. This encodes CASSPVAGGTETQYF.

J is TRBJ2-1 and V is TRBV5-6, with 9 bases matching TRBD2. Trimming took 2 bases from V and 6 from J; bases not matched to a gene: 3. CDR3 length: 14 residues. The germline V gene has CDR1 SGHDT and CDR2 YYEEEE. The CDR3 protein is CASSLAGGLNEQFF. In DNA, the CDR3 is TGTGCCAGCAGCTTAGCGGGGGGCCTCAATGAGCAGTTCTTC.

The chain uses TRBV29-1 and TRBJ2-5, with 9 bases matching TRBD2. V gave up 2 bases and J gave up 5 bases; unmatched junction bases: 9. The germline V gene has CDR1 SQVTM and CDR2 ANQGSEA. The length of the CDR3 is 15 residues. The CDR3 nucleotides read TGCAGCGTTGAATATGGCGGGAGGGCCGCGGAGACCCAGTACTTC. Its protein is CSVEYGGRAAETQYF.

This chain uses TRBV6-5 with TRBJ1-2; D unresolved. CDR1 and CDR2 (germline): MNHEY, SVGAGI. This CDR3 has 14 amino acids. V was cut by 6 bases and J by 6 bases, with 17 bases left in between. In DNA, the CDR3 is TGTGCCAGCAGGTACGGAGACTGGCGAGATGGCTACACCTTC. It specifies CASRYGDWRDGYTF.

The rearrangement joins TRBV5-6 to TRBJ1-5; unclear D gene. This CDR3 spans 13 amino acids. V was shortened by 2 bases and J by 4 bases, with 7 bases between the two germline ends. Germline V gene sequence: CDR1 SGHDT, CDR2 YYEEEE. The CDR3 coding sequence is TGTGCCAGCAGCTTCAACACGAATCAGCCCCAGCATTTT. This codes for CASSFNTNQPQHF.

This CDR3 reads CASSLEFGTGRDEQYF. CDR3 nucleotide sequence: TGCGCCAGCAGCCTGGAATTCGGGACAGGACGGGACGAGCAGTACTTC. This rearrangement joins TRBV5-1 to TRBJ2-7, with 8 bases matching TRBD1. Germline assignment: CDR1 SGHRS and CDR2 YFSETQ. The CDR3 spans 16 residues. With 4 bases clipped from V and 5 bases from J, the junction kept 14 bases outside the gene matches.

This clone ranks as medium-sized. The chain carries TRBV27 and TRBJ2-1; D perhaps matches TRBD2 (7 bases). The CDR3 has 14 residues. V gave up 8 bases and J gave up 6 bases, with 17 bases separating them. Germline CDR1 MNHEY, CDR2 SMNVEV (reference sequence). The CDR3 spells CASGPWEGGNEQFF. CDR3 nucleotides: TGTGCCAGCGGACCGTGGGAGGGGGGCAATGAGCAGTTCTTC.

This clone has only one observation. V usage is TRBV4-3 and J usage is TRBJ2-1; 7 positions match TRBD2. The germline V gene encodes CDR1 LGHNA and CDR2 YSLEER. V lost 0 bases, J lost 5 bases, and 10 bases stayed unmatched. The CDR3 runs to 17 residues. Here the CDR3 reads CASSQDGRGLLDNEQFF. CDR3 bases: TGCGCCAGCAGCCAAGATGGGAGGGGCCTTCTCGACAATGAGCAGTTCTTC.

This rearrangement joins TRBV7-2 to TRBJ1-2, with a weak D call TRBD1 (6 bases). Trimming took off 5 bases at V and 3 bases at J, with 13 bases between the two ends. The CDR3 spans 14 residues. Germline loops: CDR1 SGHTA, CDR2 FQGNSA. The CDR3 DNA sequence: TGTGCCAGCAGCCCCAGGGGTGTGCACTATGGCTACACCTTC. As protein: CASSPRGVHYGYTF. Drawing the rest from reference TRBV7-2 and TRBJ1-2, the complete variable domain is GAGVSQSPSNKVTEKGKDVELRCDPISGHTALYWYRQSLGQGLEFLIYFQGNSAPDKSGLPSDRFSAERTGGSVSTLTIQRTQQEDSAVYLCASSPRGVHYGYTFGSGTRLTVV.